This TCR beta chain was identified during a study of cytomegalovirus exposure and HLA in healthy donors. Findings and limits, study-wide: A missense variant in DCLRE1C was later tied to TCR beta V- and J-gene trimming.

About this clone itself: Its antigen is undetermined. The junction differs from germline at one of its ends, possibly a read error.

The CDR3 sequence is 12 residues long. Germline V gene data show CDR1 as SEHNR and CDR2 as FQNEAQ (reference sequence). PCR involved 60 Vbeta and 13 Jbeta primers. The assay was immunoSEQ multiplex PCR, and TCRdb's table has in-frame clones only and misses some. The sample includes 81,000 or so clones, less than 65% of them seen just once. Sequences were obtained from PBMCs. The gene calls are TRBV7-9 and TRBJ1-2, with D possibly being TRBD1 (5 bases). This sequence originates from a woman younger than 45 in good health and CMV-seropositive. For the CDR3, the DNA is TGTGCCAGCAGCTTAGTAGGGGAGGGCTACCCCTTC. It translates to CASSLVGEGYPF.